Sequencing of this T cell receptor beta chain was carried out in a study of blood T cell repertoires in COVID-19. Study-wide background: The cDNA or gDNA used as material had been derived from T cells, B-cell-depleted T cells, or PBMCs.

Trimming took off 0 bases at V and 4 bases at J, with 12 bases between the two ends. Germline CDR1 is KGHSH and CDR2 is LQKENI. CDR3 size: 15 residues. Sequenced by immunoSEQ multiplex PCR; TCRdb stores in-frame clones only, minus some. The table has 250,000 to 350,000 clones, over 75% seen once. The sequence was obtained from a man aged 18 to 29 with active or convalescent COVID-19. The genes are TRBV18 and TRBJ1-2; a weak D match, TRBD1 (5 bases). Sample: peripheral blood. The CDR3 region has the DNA TGTGCCAGCTCACCACCTACAGGACCGGGCTATGGCTACACCTTC. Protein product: CASSPPTGPGYGYTF. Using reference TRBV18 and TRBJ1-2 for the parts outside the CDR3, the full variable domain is NAGVMQNPRHLVRRRGQEARLRCSPMKGHSHVYWYRQLPEEGLKFMVYLQKENIIDESGMPKERFSAEFPKEGPSILRIQQVVRGDSAAYFCASSPPTGPGYGYTFGSGTRLTVV.